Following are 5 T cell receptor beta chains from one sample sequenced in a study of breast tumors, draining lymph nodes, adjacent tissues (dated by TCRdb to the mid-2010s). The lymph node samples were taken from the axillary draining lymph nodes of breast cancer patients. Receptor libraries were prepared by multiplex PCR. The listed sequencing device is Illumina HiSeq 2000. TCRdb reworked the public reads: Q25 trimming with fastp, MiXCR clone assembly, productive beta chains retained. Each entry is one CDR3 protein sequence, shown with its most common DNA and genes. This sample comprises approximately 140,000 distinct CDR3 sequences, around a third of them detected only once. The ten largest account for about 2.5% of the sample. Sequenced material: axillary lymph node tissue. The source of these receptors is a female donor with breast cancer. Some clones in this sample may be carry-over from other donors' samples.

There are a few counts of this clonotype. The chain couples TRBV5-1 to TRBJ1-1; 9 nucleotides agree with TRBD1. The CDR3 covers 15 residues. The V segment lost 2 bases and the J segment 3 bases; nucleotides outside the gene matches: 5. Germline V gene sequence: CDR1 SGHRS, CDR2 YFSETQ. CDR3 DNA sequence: TGCGCCAGCAGCTTCACAGGGGGCGCGGACACTGAAGCTTTCTTT. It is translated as CASSFTGGADTEAFF.

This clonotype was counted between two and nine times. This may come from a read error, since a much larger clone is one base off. The CDR3 loop is CASSLDRWPGSGANVLTF. The CDR3 nucleotides are TGTGCCAGCAGCTTAGATCGATGGCCGGGTTCTGGGGCCAACGTCCTGACTTTC. The V gene is TRBV11-2, the J gene TRBJ2-6; D gene uncertain. V lost 0 bases to trimming and J lost 1 base, with 13 bases between them. Germline CDR1 SGHAT, CDR2 FQNNGV. The CDR3 contains 18 residues.

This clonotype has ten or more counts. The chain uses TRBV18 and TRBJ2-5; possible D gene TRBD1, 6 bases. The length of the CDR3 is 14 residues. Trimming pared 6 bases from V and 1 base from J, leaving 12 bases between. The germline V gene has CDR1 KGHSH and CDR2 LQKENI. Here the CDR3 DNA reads TGTGCCAGCTCGCAAAGGACAGTCCAAGAGACCCAGTACTTC. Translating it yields CASSQRTVQETQYF.

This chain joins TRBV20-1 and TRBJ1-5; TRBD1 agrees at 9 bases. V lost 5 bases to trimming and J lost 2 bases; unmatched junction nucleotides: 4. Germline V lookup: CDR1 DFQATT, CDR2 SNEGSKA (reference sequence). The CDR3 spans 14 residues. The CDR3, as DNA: TGCAGTGCTTCGGACAGGGGTGGCAATCAGCCCCAGCATTTT. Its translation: CSASDRGGNQPQHF.

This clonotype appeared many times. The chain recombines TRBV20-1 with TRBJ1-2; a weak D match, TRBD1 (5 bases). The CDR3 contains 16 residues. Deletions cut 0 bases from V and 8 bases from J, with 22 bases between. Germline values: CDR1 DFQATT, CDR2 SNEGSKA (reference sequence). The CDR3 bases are TGCAGTGCTAGAGATCGGAGCCGGGACTCCCGAGGAGGCTACACCTTC. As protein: CSARDRSRDSRGGYTF.